This is a list of T cell receptor beta chains from one sample in a study of blood T cell repertoires in COVID-19. Clones were read by immunoSEQ multiplex PCR, and TCRdb kept only the in-frame ones, dropping some. Found here are approximately 170,000 clones, approximately 90% of them singletons; the top ten hold 0.95% to 1.3%. Sequencing used peripheral blood. The receptors derive from a man aged 30-40 years with acute or convalescent COVID-19. The CDR3 runs from the conserved cysteine through the conserved F or W. D genes are given only for firm matches. A clone size is listed for some rows: how often the clone was seen (once, few, many), or a class if it is expanded.

CDR3aa	CDR3nt	abundance	d_gene	v_gene	j_gene
CASSEAGRANYGYTF	TGTGCCAGCAGCGAGGCGGGCAGAGCTAACTATGGCTACACCTTC	.	.	TRBV5-6	TRBJ1-2
CASIAGVLDTEAFF	TGTGCCAGTATTGCGGGGGTCCTTGATACTGAAGCTTTCTTT	.	.	TRBV5-5	TRBJ1-1
CASSSDRGNSPLHF	TGTGCCAGCAGCTCGGACAGGGGGAATTCACCCCTCCACTTT	.	TRBD1	TRBV7-9	TRBJ1-6
CASSLQNNQPQHF	TGTGCCAGCAGCTTACAGAACAATCAGCCCCAGCATTTT	.	.	TRBV7-2	TRBJ1-5
CASIPYGTGQDYGYTF	TGTGCCAGCATCCCATACGGGACAGGTCAGGACTATGGCTACACCTTC	.	TRBD1	TRBV28	TRBJ1-2
CASSSGEVPNQPQHF	TGTGCCAGCAGTTCCGGAGAGGTCCCCAATCAGCCCCAGCATTTT	.	.	TRBV7-9	TRBJ1-5
CASSFRTGSDTQYF	TGTGCTAGCAGCTTCCGGACAGGGTCAGATACGCAGTATTTT	.	TRBD1	TRBV7-7	TRBJ2-3
CASSLRRDQETQYF	TGCGCCAGCAGCTTAAGGAGGGACCAAGAGACCCAGTACTTC	.	.	TRBV5-1	TRBJ2-5
CASRKDRDNSPLHF	TGTGCCAGCAGGAAAGACAGGGATAATTCACCCCTCCACTTT	.	TRBD1	TRBV27	TRBJ1-6
CASRGGANYGYTF	TGTGCCAGCAGAGGGGGCGCGAACTATGGCTACACCTTC	.	TRBD1	TRBV18	TRBJ1-2
CSVAGGDRDYQPQHF	TGCAGCGTTGCAGGTGGGGACAGGGACTACCAGCCCCAGCATTTT	.	TRBD1	TRBV29-1	TRBJ1-5
CSVGTVDGRQYF	TGCAGCGTTGGGACAGTGGATGGGAGGCAGTATTTT	.	.	TRBV29-1	TRBJ2-3
CASPGGRGAYEQYF	TGTGCCAGCCCTGGGGGGCGGGGGGCCTACGAGCAGTACTTC	.	TRBD2	TRBV5-8	TRBJ2-7
CASSPRSSYNEQFF	TGTGCCAGCAGCCCGCGGAGCTCCTACAATGAGCAGTTCTTC	.	.	TRBV7-9	TRBJ2-1
CASSLARTDTQYF	TGTGCCAGCAGTTTAGCCCGGACAGATACGCAGTATTTT	few	.	TRBV12-3/TRBV12-4	TRBJ2-3
CASSGSGGSDTQYF	TGTGCCAGCAGTGGGTCGGGAGGATCGGATACGCAGTATTTT	once	TRBD2	TRBV2	TRBJ2-3
CASSGQFNYGYTF	TGTGCCAGCAGCGGACAGTTCAACTATGGCTACACCTTC	.	.	TRBV5-6	TRBJ1-2